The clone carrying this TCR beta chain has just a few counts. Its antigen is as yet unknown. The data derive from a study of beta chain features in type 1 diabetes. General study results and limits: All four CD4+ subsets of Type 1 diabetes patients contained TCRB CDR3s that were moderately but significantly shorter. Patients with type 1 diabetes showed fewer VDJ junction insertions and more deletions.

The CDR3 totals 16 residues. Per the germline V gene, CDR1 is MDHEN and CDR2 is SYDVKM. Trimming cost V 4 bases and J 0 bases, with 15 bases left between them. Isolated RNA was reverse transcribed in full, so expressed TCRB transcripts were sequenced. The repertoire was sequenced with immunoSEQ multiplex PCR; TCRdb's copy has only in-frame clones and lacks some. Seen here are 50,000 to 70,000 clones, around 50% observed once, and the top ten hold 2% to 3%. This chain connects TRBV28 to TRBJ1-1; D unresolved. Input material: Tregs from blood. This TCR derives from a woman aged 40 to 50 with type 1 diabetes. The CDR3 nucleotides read TGTGCCAGCAGTTCCCCTGAGGGCTTTATGAACACTGAAGCTTTCTTT. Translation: CASSSPEGFMNTEAFF.